These T cell receptor beta chains were read from a single sample in a study of control samples from healthy donors and cancer patients. Profiling relied on immunoSEQ multiplex PCR, and the TCRdb table lists in-frame clones only, not all of them. Of about 120,000 clones in the sample, more than 85% were seen once. The specimen sequenced was PBMCs. Source of these receptors: a man in his fifties with head and neck cancer. The CDR3 runs from the conserved cysteine through the conserved F or W. The order of the fields is D gene, J gene, clone size, V gene, CDR3 DNA, CDR3 protein. D genes are given only for firm matches. Expanded clones get a size class; other rows say once, few or many, or leave the size out.

D: -
J: TRBJ1-1
size: -
V: TRBV11-2
DNA: TGTGCCAGCAGCTTTGGCAGCCCTGAAGCTTTCTTT
CDR3: CASSFGSPEAFF

D: TRBD1
J: TRBJ2-1
size: few
V: TRBV6-5
DNA: TGTGCCAGCACCAAGGGACAGGGGTATATGGTCTTC
CDR3: CASTKGQGYMVF

D: -
J: TRBJ2-3
size: -
V: TRBV5-1
DNA: TGCGCCAGCAAGTTGGGGGGGCGATTCACTGATACGCAGTATTTT
CDR3: CASKLGGRFTDTQYF

D: -
J: TRBJ1-2
size: once
V: TRBV5-1
DNA: TGCGCCAGCAGCTTGGATCCCGGGACCCTGGCTAACTATGGCTACACCTTC
CDR3: CASSLDPGTLANYGYTF

D: -
J: TRBJ2-7
size: once
V: TRBV14
DNA: TGTGCCAGCAGCCGTCATTTCGACGAGCAGTACTTC
CDR3: CASSRHFDEQYF

D: -
J: TRBJ2-7
size: -
V: TRBV7-9
DNA: TGTGCCAGCAGCTACAGCGAATACTACGAGCAGTACTTC
CDR3: CASSYSEYYEQYF

D: TRBD1
J: TRBJ2-2
size: -
V: TRBV6-6
DNA: TGTGCCAGCAGTCCCAGCCCGACAGGGGACACCGGGGAGCTGTTTTTT
CDR3: CASSPSPTGDTGELFF

D: -
J: TRBJ2-1
size: -
V: TRBV11-3
DNA: TGTGCCAGCAGCTCGACTGGGGGGACCTACAATGAGCAGTTCTTC
CDR3: CASSSTGGTYNEQFF

D: TRBD2
J: TRBJ2-3
size: -
V: TRBV6-4
DNA: TGTGCCAGCAGGGGGGGGAAGTGGTCAGATACGCAGTATTTT
CDR3: CASRGGKWSDTQYF

D: -
J: TRBJ2-2
size: -
V: TRBV4-3
DNA: TGCGCCAGCAGCCAAGATCGGCTGGGACTGTTTTTT
CDR3: CASSQDRLGLFF

D: -
J: TRBJ1-1
size: few
V: TRBV15
DNA: TGTGCCACCAGCAGAGTGAGTACAGGGTCTGAAGCTTTCTTT
CDR3: CATSRVSTGSEAFF

D: -
J: TRBJ1-5
size: -
V: TRBV12-3/TRBV12-4
DNA: TGTGCCAGCAGTTTTAGCCCCCATCAGCCCCAGCATTTT
CDR3: CASSFSPHQPQHF

D: -
J: TRBJ1-4
size: -
V: TRBV30
DNA: TGTGCCTCGAGCCTCCCGGGCACCGAATCTCTCGAACTGGAAAAACTGTTTTTT
CDR3: CASSLPGTESLELEKLFF

D: -
J: TRBJ1-2
size: -
V: TRBV6-6
DNA: TGTGCCAGCAGCGAACAGGGAGTAAGAAATGGCTACACCTTC
CDR3: CASSEQGVRNGYTF

D: -
J: TRBJ2-3
size: -
V: TRBV7-2
DNA: TGTGCCAGCAGCGCACCAGGGCGTCGGGCAGATACGCAGTATTTT
CDR3: CASSAPGRRADTQYF

D: -
J: TRBJ2-7
size: -
V: TRBV27
DNA: TGTGCCAGCAGTTTATTCAAGGGCAGCTACGAGCAGTACTTC
CDR3: CASSLFKGSYEQYF

D: -
J: TRBJ1-2
size: -
V: TRBV7-8
DNA: TGTGCCAGCAGCGGAGGGTTTGGGGGCTACACCTTC
CDR3: CASSGGFGGYTF

D: -
J: TRBJ1-1
size: -
V: TRBV6-1
DNA: TGTGCCAGCAGTGAAGTGGGCAGGGTCAAACTAGAAGCTTTCTTT
CDR3: CASSEVGRVKLEAFF

D: -
J: TRBJ2-1
size: -
V: TRBV28
DNA: TGTGCCAGCAGTTTATATAGGGTCGCGGGTAGCGGTGAGCAGTTCTTC
CDR3: CASSLYRVAGSGEQFF

D: -
J: TRBJ1-2
size: -
V: TRBV30
DNA: TGTGCCTGGGGCTATTTGGCCGGGAATGGCTACACCTTC
CDR3: CAWGYLAGNGYTF

D: -
J: TRBJ2-7
size: -
V: TRBV4-3
DNA: TGCGCCAGCAGCCAAGGAAGGGGGGGCCGCGACGAGCAGTACTTC
CDR3: CASSQGRGGRDEQYF